Listed below are T cell receptor beta chains from one sample, sequenced in a study of T cell repertoires in cytomegalovirus infection. TCRdb independently ran MiXCR on the reads; one entry per CDR3 protein. The sample consists of a few hundred thousand distinct CDR3 sequences, 40% of them appearing once. Their cognate antigens are unknown. The sample was cultured PBMCs, taken from culture after CMV antigen stimulation. The receptors here all came from a human donor in good health (CMV status not recorded). Some clones in this sample may be carry-over from other donors' samples. The CDR3 runs from the conserved cysteine through the conserved F or W. The D gene is left open where the match is weak. Size tells how often a clone was seen (once, few, many) or the class of an expanded clone, and some rows leave it out.

J	D	size	V	DNA	CDR3
TRBJ2-5	TRBD2	.	TRBV5-4	TGTGCCAGCAGCTCCCGGAGGGGTGGGGGGGGGAGAGAGACCCAGTACTTC	CASSSRRGGGGRETQYF
TRBJ2-5	TRBD1	.	TRBV7-9	TGTGCCAGCAGCCCCCGGACAGGGCCAGAGACCCAGTACTTC	CASSPRTGPETQYF
TRBJ2-1	TRBD2	.	TRBV5-4	TGTGCCAGCAGCACCGGGACTAGCGGGAAAAATGAGCAGTTCTTC	CASSTGTSGKNEQFF
TRBJ1-5	TRBD1	few	TRBV7-8	TGTGCCAGCAGCAGTGACAGGGGTGGCAATCAGCCCCAGCATTTT	CASSSDRGGNQPQHF
TRBJ2-7	TRBD2	.	TRBV19	TGTGCCAGTAGTATGCGTAGCGGGAGAAACTACGAGCAGTACTTC	CASSMRSGRNYEQYF
TRBJ2-1	TRBD2	few	TRBV10-2	TGCGCCAGCAGGGTACTAGCGGGGGGGGGTAAGTCCTACAATGAGCAGTTCTTC	CASRVLAGGGKSYNEQFF
TRBJ1-6	.	.	TRBV6-5	TGTGCCAGCAGCCGGGGCCAAAATTCACCCCTCCACTTT	CASSRGQNSPLHF
TRBJ2-2	.	.	TRBV7-4	TGTGCCAGCAGCCCATCTAGCACCGGGGAGCTGTTTTTT	CASSPSSTGELFF
TRBJ2-7	.	.	TRBV20-1	TGCAGTGCTAGAAAACTGAACTACGAGCAGTACTTC	CSARKLNYEQYF
TRBJ2-5	.	few	TRBV28	TGTGCCAGCAGTTTCCAGTTGTACCAAGAGACCCAGTACTTC	CASSFQLYQETQYF
TRBJ2-1	TRBD2	few	TRBV2	TGTGCCAGTAGCGGGGGGGACTCTGGCAATGAGCAGTTCTTC	CASSGGDSGNEQFF
TRBJ2-7	.	few	TRBV14	TGTGCCAGCAGCCAAGATAGGGCTAGGACCTACGAGCAGTACTTC	CASSQDRARTYEQYF
TRBJ2-2	.	few	TRBV19	TGTGCCAGTAGTAAGGCCATAGCGAACACCGGGGAGCTGTTTTTT	CASSKAIANTGELFF
TRBJ1-2	.	.	TRBV7-4	TGTGCCGGAACCACCACAGGGATCGGGTATGGCTACACCTTC	CAGTTTGIGYGYTF
TRBJ2-1	TRBD2	few	TRBV27	TGTGCCAGCAGTTCAGGAAGACTAGCGGGGAACAATGAGCAGTTCTTC	CASSSGRLAGNNEQFF
TRBJ1-4	TRBD1	.	TRBV7-2	TGTGCCAGCAGCGATATGGGACAGCCAATTGAAAAACTGTTTTTT	CASSDMGQPIEKLFF
TRBJ2-5	TRBD2	many	TRBV7-2	TGTGCCAGCAGCTTAGTGGGGGGGTTAAGTCAAGAGACCCAGTACTTC	CASSLVGGLSQETQYF
TRBJ2-1	.	.	TRBV14	TGTGCCAGCAGCCATAAAATAGGAGGTTCCTACAATGAGCAGTTCTTC	CASSHKIGGSYNEQFF
TRBJ2-5	.	many	TRBV7-8	TGTGCCAGCAGCTTAATCGGCCGACCGACCCAAGAGACCCAGTACTTC	CASSLIGRPTQETQYF
TRBJ2-5	.	few	TRBV19	TGTGCCAGTGGTTTTGGGGAGACCCAGTACTTC	CASGFGETQYF
TRBJ1-6	.	.	TRBV19	TGTGCCAGTGGCCGGGACCTAAAGGGTAATTCACCCCTCCACTTT	CASGRDLKGNSPLHF
TRBJ2-1	TRBD2	few	TRBV7-9	TGTGCCAGCACCGCCTTCGGCGGGGGGTTCGATGAGCAGTTCTTC	CASTAFGGGFDEQFF